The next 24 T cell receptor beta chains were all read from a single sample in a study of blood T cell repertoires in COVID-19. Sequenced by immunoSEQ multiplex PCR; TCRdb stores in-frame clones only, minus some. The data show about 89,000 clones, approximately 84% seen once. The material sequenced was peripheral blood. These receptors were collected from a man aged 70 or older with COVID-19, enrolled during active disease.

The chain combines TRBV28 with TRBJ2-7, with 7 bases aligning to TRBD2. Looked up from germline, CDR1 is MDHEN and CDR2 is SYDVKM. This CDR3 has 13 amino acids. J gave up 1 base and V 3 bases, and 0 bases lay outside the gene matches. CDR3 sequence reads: CASSLGGSYEQYF. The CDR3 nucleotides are TGTGCCAGCAGTTTGGGAGGGTCCTACGAGCAGTACTTC.

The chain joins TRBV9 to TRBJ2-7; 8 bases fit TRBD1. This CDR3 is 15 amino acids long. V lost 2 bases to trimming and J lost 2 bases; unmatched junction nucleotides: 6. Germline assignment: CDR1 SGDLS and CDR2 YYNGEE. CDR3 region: CASSVKTGVPYEQYF. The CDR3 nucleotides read TGTGCCAGCAGCGTTAAGACAGGGGTCCCCTACGAGCAGTACTTC.

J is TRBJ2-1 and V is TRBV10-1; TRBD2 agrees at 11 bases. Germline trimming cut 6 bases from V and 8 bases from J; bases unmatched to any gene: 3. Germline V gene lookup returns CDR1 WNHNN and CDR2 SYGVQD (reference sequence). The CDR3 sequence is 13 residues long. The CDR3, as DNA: TGCGCCAGCAGAGCTAGCGGGGGGCATGAGCAGTTCTTC. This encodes CASRASGGHEQFF.

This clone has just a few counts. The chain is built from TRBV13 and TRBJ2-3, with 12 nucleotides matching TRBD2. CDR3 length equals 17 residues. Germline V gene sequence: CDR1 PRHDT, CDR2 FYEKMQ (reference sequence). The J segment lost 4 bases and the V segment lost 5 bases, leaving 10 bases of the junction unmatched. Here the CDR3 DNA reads TGTGCCAGCAGCCGTGAGACTAGCGGGAGTCACTCAGATACGCAGTATTTT. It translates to CASSRETSGSHSDTQYF.

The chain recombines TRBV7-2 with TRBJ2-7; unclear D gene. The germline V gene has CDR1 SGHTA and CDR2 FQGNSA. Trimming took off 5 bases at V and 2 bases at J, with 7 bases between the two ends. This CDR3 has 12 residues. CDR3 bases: TGTGCCAGCAGCCCTAGTCCCTACGAGCAGTACTTC. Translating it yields CASSPSPYEQYF.

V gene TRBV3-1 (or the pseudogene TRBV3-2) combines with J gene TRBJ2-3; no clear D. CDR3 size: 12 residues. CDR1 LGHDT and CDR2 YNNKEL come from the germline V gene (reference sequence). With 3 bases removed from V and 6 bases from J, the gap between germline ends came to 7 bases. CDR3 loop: CASSHTSDTQYF. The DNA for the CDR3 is TGTGCCAGCAGCCATACCAGTGATACGCAGTATTTT.

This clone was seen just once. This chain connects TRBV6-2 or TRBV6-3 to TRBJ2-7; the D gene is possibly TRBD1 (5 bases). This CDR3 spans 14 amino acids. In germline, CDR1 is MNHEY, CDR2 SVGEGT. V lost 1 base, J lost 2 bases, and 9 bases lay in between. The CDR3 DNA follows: TGTGCCAGCAGTTACTGGCAGGGAACCTACGAGCAGTACTTC. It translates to CASSYWQGTYEQYF.

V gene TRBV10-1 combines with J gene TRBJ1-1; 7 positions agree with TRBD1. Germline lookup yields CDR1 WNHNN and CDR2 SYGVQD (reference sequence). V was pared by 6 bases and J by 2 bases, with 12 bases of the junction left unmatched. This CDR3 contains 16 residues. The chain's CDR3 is CASRQGLRRSNTEAFF. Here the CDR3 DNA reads TGCGCCAGCAGACAGGGGTTAAGACGTTCAAACACTGAAGCTTTCTTT.

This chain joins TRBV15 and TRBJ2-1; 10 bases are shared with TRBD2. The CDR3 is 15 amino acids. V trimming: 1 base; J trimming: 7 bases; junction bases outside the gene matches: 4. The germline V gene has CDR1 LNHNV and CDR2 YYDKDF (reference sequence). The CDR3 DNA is TGTGCCACCAGCAGAGCTAGCGGGAGACTTAATGAGCAGTTCTTC. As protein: CATSRASGRLNEQFF.

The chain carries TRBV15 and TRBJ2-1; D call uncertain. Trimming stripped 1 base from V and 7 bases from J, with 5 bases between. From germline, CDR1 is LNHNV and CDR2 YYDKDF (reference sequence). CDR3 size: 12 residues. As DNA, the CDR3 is TGTGCCACCAGCAGAGCCGGGAATGAGCAGTTCTTC. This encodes CATSRAGNEQFF.

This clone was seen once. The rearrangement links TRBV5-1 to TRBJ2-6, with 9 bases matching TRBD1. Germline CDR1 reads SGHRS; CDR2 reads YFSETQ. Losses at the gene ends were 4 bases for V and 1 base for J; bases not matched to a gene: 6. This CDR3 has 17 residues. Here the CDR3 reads CASSVQGASSGANVLTF. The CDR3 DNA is TGCGCCAGCAGCGTACAGGGGGCCTCGTCTGGGGCCAACGTCCTGACTTTC.

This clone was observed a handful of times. The CDR3 nucleotides read TGTGCCAGCAGCTTAGGAGCAGGGTTCTCTGGAAACACCATATATTTT. Translating it yields CASSLGAGFSGNTIYF. This chain links TRBV7-8 with TRBJ1-3; D is possibly TRBD1 (5 bases). The germline V gene has CDR1 SGHVS and CDR2 FQNEAQ. V was shortened by 1 base and J by 0 bases, with 10 bases between the two germline ends. The CDR3 loop spans 16 amino acids. Full variable domain (rest looked up from reference TRBV7-8 and TRBJ1-3): GAGVSQSPRYKVAKRGQDVALRCDPISGHVSLFWYQQALGQGPEFLTYFQNEAQLDKSGLPSDRFFAERPEGSVSTLKIQRTQQEDSAVYLCASSLGAGFSGNTIYFGEGSWLTVV.

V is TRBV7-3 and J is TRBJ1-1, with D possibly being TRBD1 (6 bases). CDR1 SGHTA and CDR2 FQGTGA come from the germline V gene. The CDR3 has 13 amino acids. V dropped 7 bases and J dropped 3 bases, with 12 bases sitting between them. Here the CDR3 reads CASKRQADTEAFF. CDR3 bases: TGTGCCAGCAAGAGACAGGCAGACACTGAAGCTTTCTTT. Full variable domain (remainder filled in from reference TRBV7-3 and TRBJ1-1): GAGVSQTPSNKVTEKGKYVELRCDPISGHTALYWYRQSLGQGPEFLIYFQGTGAADDSGLPNDRFFAVRPEGSVSTLKIQRTERGDSAVYLCASKRQADTEAFFGQGTRLTVV.

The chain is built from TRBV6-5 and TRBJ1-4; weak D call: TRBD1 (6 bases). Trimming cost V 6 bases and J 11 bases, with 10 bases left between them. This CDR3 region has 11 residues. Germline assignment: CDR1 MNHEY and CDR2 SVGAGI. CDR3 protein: CASSQGTKLFF. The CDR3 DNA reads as TGTGCCAGCAGCCAGGGGACGAAACTGTTTTTT.

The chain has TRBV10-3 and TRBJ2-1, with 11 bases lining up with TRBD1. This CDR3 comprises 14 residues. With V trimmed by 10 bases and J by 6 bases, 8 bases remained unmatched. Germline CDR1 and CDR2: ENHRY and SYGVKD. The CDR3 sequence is CATTRDRGVNEQFF. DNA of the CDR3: TGTGCCACTACCCGGGACAGGGGGGTCAATGAGCAGTTCTTC.

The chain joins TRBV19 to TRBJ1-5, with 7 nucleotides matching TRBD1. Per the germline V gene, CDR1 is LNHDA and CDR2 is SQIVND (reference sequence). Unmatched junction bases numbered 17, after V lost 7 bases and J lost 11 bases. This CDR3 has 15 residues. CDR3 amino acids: CASTPPGGTLRAQHF. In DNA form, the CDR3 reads TGTGCCAGTACCCCTCCAGGGGGGACCCTCCGGGCCCAGCATTTT. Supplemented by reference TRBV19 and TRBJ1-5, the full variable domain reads DGGITQSPKYLFRKEGQNVTLSCEQNLNHDAMYWYRQDPGQGLRLIYYSQIVNDFQKGDIAEGYSVSREKKESFPLTVTSAQKNPTAFYLCASTPPGGTLRAQHFGDGTRLSIL.

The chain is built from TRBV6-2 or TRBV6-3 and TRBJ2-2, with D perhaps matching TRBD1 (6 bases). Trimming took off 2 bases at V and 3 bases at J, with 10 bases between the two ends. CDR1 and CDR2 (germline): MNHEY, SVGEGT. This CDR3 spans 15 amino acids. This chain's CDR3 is CASSYAQGYTGELFF. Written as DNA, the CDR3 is TGTGCCAGCAGTTACGCACAGGGATACACCGGGGAGCTGTTTTTT.

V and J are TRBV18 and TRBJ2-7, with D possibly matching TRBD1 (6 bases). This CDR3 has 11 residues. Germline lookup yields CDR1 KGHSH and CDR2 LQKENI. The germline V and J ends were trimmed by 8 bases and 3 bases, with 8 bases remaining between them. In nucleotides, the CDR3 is TGTGCCAGCCTGGACAGCTACGAGCAGTACTTC. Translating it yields CASLDSYEQYF.

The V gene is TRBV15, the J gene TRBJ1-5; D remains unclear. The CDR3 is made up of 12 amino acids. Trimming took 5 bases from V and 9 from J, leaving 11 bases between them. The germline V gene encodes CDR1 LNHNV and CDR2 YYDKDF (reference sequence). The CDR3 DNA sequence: TGTGCCACCAGCCTTCTGGGAGGGCCCCAGCATTTT. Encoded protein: CATSLLGGPQHF.

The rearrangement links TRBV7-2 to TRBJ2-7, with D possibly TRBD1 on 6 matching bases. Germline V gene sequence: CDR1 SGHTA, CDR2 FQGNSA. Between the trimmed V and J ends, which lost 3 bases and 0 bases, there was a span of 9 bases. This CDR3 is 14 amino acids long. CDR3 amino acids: CASSFDRISYEQYF. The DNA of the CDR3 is TGTGCCAGCAGCTTTGACAGGATCTCCTACGAGCAGTACTTC.

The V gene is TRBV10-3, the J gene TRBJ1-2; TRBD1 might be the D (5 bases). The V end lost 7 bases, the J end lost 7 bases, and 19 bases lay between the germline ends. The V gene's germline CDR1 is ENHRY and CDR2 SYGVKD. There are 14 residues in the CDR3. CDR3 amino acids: CAIMPFMGPGGYTF. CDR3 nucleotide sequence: TGTGCCATCATGCCCTTCATGGGGCCAGGTGGCTACACCTTC.

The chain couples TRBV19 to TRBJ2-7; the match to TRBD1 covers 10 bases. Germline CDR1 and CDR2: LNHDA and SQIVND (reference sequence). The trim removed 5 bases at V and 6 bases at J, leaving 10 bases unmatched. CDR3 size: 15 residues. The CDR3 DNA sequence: TGTGCCAGTAGTGTGATGACAGGGGGCGGAGGCGAGCAGTACTTC. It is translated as CASSVMTGGGGEQYF. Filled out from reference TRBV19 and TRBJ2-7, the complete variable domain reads DGGITQSPKYLFRKEGQNVTLSCEQNLNHDAMYWYRQDPGQGLRLIYYSQIVNDFQKGDIAEGYSVSREKKESFPLTVTSAQKNPTAFYLCASSVMTGGGGEQYFGPGTRLTVT.

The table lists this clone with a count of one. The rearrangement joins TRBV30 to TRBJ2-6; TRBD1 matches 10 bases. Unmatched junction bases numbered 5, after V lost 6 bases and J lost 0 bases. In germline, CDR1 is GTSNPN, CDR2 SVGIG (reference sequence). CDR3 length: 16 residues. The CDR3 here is CACPGQGFSGANVLTF. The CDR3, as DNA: TGTGCCTGTCCGGGACAGGGGTTCTCTGGGGCCAACGTCCTGACTTTC.

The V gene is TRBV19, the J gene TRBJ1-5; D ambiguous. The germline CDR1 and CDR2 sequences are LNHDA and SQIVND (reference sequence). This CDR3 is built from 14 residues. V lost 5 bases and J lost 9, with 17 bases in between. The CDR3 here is CASSEPYEGRPQHF. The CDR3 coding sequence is TGTGCCAGTAGTGAGCCGTATGAGGGTAGGCCCCAGCATTTT.